The text below deals with one T cell receptor beta chain. This record belongs to a study of beta chain features in type 1 diabetes. TCRB transcripts that were expressed got sequenced, as all of the isolated RNA had been reverse transcribed. Sequenced by immunoSEQ multiplex PCR; TCRdb stores in-frame clones only, minus some. This sample has under 250,000 clones, with about 25% found just once. Sample: central memory CD4+ T cells from blood. The source of this sequence is a young man in good health.

The CDR3 reads CASSPRYDDRAGGYTF. CDR3 nucleotides: TGTGCCAGCTCACCCAGATATGATGACAGGGCGGGTGGCTACACCTTC. The chain joins TRBV18 to TRBJ1-2, with 7 nucleotides matching TRBD1. Germline CDR1 reads KGHSH; CDR2 reads LQKENI. CDR3 length equals 16 residues. V shed 3 bases and J 7 bases; nucleotides not matched to a gene: 14. Full variable domain (missing parts from reference TRBV18 and TRBJ1-2): NAGVMQNPRHLVRRRGQEARLRCSPMKGHSHVYWYRQLPEEGLKFMVYLQKENIIDESGMPKERFSAEFPKEGPSILRIQQVVRGDSAAYFCASSPRYDDRAGGYTFGSGTRLTVV.